What follows describes a single TCR beta chain. V lost 1 base and J lost 2; bases outside the gene matches: 11. Germline values: CDR1 DFQATT, CDR2 SNEGSKA (reference sequence). The CDR3 loop spans 16 amino acids. The data stem from a study of CD8 T cells in Susac syndrome. RNA totalling roughly 0.5 to 1 ug underwent reverse transcription with random hexamers. By means of immunoSEQ multiplex PCR, TCR beta CDR3 spanning 54 Vbeta and 13 Jbeta underwent amplification. TCRdb recomputed calls from the immunoSEQ multiplex PCR reads with MiXCR, one row per CDR3 protein. The sample yields more than 95,000 distinct CDR3 sequences, 90% to 95% seen once.

The genes are TRBV20-1 and TRBJ2-7, with 7 bases lining up with TRBD1. This TCR was sampled from a human donor with multiple sclerosis. The sequenced material came from CD8+ T cells from PBMCs. The CDR3 coding sequence is TGCAGTGCTAGAGCTTACTTGACAGGGCCTACCTACGAGCAGTACTTC. Translation gives CSARAYLTGPTYEQYF.